This TCR beta chain was observed in a study of blood T cell repertoires in COVID-19. Background on the study: The samples span acute and convalescent COVID-19 from the United States, Italy and Spain.

In the original analysis: The assay estimated nucleated cells by amplifying reference gene primers. Method: immunoSEQ multiplex PCR; TCRdb's copy keeps in-frame clones and lacks some. D and trimming come from the DNA, and the V and J calls and clone size come from that table. This table has some 210,000 clones, roughly 90% appearing once. In assigning cohorts, the study relied on participant-reported clinical history. Germline CDR1 MDHEN, CDR2 SYDVKM. The CDR3 sequence is 12 residues long. Trimming pared 6 bases from V and 2 bases from J, leaving 7 bases between. The origin of this receptor is a man younger than 35 with acute COVID-19. The source material was PBMCs or T cells enriched from blood (not recorded which). The chain is built from TRBV28 and TRBJ2-5; D gene unclear. The CDR3 spells CASRLQQETQYF. CDR3 sequence (DNA): TGTGCCAGCAGATTGCAGCAAGAGACCCAGTACTTC.